This T cell receptor (beta chain) was captured by sequencing in a study of T cell responses to AZD1222 COVID-19 vaccine. The CDR3 has 11 residues. Germline-derived CDR1 and CDR2 are SGHRS and YFSETQ. Trimming left V 4 bases short and J 5 bases short, with 4 bases between. Assay: immunoSEQ multiplex PCR; the TCRdb copy retains only in-frame clones and omits some. The table includes around 99,000 clones, roughly nine tenths detected once. The clonotype originates from an adult in good health. Sequencing used peripheral blood, obtained on day 0 of AZD1222 vaccination. The chain combines TRBV5-1 with TRBJ2-1; unclear D gene. CDR3 in amino acids: CASSGNNEQFF. CDR3 in DNA: TGCGCCAGCAGCGGAAACAATGAGCAGTTCTTC.